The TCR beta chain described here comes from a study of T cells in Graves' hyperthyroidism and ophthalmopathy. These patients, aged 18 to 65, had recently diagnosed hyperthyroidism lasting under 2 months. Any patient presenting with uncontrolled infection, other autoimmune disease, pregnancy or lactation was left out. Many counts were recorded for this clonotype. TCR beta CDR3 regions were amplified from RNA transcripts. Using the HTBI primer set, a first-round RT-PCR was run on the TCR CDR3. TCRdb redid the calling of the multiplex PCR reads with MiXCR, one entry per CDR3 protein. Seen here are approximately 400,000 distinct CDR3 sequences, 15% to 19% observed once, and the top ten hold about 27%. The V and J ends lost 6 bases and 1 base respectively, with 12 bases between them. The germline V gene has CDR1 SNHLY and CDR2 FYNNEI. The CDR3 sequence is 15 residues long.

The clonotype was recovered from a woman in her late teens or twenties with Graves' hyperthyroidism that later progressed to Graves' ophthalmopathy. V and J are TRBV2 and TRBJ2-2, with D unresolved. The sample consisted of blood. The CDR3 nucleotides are TGTGCCAGCAGAATCGGGCAGCTGAACACCGGGGAGCTGTTTTTT. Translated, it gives CASRIGQLNTGELFF.